This T cell receptor (beta chain) was obtained from a study of blood T cells in healthy people across ages. Turning to this clonotype: Its matching antigen is unknown.

The CDR3 loop spans 14 amino acids. The V end lost 3 bases, the J end lost 0 bases, and 11 bases lay between the germline ends. Germline CDR1 is DFQATT and CDR2 is SNEGSKA (reference sequence). With a J-beta primer mix and a sample-barcoded 5' primer, a second PCR ran about 7 to 12 cycles. Each cDNA was tagged by a template-switch adaptor containing 12 random nucleotides. MiXCR, applied by TCRdb to the 5' RACE reads, yields one record per CDR3 protein. The sample records about 680,000 distinct CDR3 sequences, 45% to 50% being singletons. Overall study results and limits: Researchers judged that diversity estimates from one million T cells fell short of true values. More naive CD4+ cells and higher diversity marked long-lived donors relative to aged donors.

In each sample, at least 7 million PBMCs were isolated. The clonotype comes from a woman aged 60 to 75 in good health. Specimen: blood. The V and J genes are TRBV20-1 and TRBJ2-5, with D perhaps TRBD2 (6 bases). This CDR3 reads CSASGGRDQETQYF. The CDR3 DNA reads as TGCAGTGCTAGTGGAGGGCGGGACCAAGAGACCCAGTACTTC.